This TCR beta chain was recorded in a study of human T cells and chemical hapten exposure. Study conclusions and caveats: Expanded TCR counts at PT1 went up together with patch test score, a positive correlation.

Regarding time point: pre-sensitization, week 0. The treatment denotes: therapeutic diphenylcyclopropenone sensitization with weekly scalp DPC. At every patch-test visit, blood was drawn before the patch test was applied. Authors' methods: 100,000 or so TCRs per sample was the median, with a range of roughly 23,224 to 690,600. MiXCR was run by TCRdb on the RACE reads, yielding one entry per CDR3 protein. In this record, the V and J calls reflect TCRdb's handling and not the investigators' own analysis. The table shows a few hundred thousand distinct CDR3 sequences, with 5% to 6.5% occurring only once. Ten or more counts support this clonotype. Its antigen is not known. The sequence came from a woman aged 18-30 years with alopecia areata. Some clones in this sample may be carry-over from other donors' samples. The sample was whole blood, taken in connection with sensitization to the hapten diphenylcyclopropenone (DPC).

The CDR3 DNA follows: TGTGCCAGCAGTACCCGTGGCGAAAAACTGTTTTTT. Translation: CASSTRGEKLFF. The rearrangement links TRBV28 to TRBJ1-4; D not resolved. CDR1 MDHEN and CDR2 SYDVKM come from the germline V gene. CDR3 size: 12 residues. V was shortened by 5 bases and J by 8 bases, with 9 bases between the two germline ends.